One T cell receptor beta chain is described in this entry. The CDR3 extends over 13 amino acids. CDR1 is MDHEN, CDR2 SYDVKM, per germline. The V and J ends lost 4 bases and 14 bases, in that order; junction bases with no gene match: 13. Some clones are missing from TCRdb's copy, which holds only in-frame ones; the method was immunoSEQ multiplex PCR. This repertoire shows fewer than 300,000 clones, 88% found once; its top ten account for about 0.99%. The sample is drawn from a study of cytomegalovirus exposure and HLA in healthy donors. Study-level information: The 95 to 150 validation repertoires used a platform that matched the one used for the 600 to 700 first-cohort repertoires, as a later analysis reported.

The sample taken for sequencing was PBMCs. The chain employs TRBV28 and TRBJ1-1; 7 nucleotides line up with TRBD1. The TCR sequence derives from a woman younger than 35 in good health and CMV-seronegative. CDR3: CASSSPGQSKPFF. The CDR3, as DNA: TGTGCCAGCAGTTCCCCGGGACAGAGCAAGCCCTTCTTT.